The next 19 T cell receptor beta chains were all read from a single sample in a study of CXCR3-negative and CXCR3-positive naive CD8 T cells. The method, 5' RACE with UMI labels, was used to prepare the TRB cDNA libraries. Reprocessing the 5' RACE reads, TCRdb reports a single entry for every CDR3 protein and omits DNA. This sample's table reports over 45,000 distinct CDR3 sequences. The sequencing sample was made of memory CD8+ T cells from blood. These receptor sequences come from a human donor in good health. Some clones in this sample may be carry-over from other donors' samples.

The chain couples TRBV11-1 to TRBJ1-2. The CDR3 loop spans 14 amino acids. From germline, CDR1 is SGHAT and CDR2 FQDESV (reference sequence). This CDR3 reads CASSFRPQVGGYTF.

This chain joins TRBV15 and TRBJ2-7; the TCRdb D gene call, TRBD1, has no DNA to confirm it. The CDR3 runs to 14 residues. Germline loops: CDR1 LNHNV, CDR2 YYDKDF (reference sequence). The CDR3 spells CATSSPPRFHEQYF.

The V call is TRBV20-1, the J call TRBJ2-7; the TRBD1 assignment by TCRdb is unverifiable without DNA. The CDR3 runs to 17 residues. Germline assignment: CDR1 DFQATT and CDR2 SNEGSKA (reference sequence). The CDR3 protein is CSARGTMRGQGFYEQYF.

J is TRBJ2-7 and V is TRBV3-1. Germline CDR1 and CDR2: LGHDT and YNNKEL (reference sequence). The CDR3 runs 12 residues. This CDR3 reads CASSPDVGEQYF.

The chain has TRBV20-1 and TRBJ2-5; TCRdb names TRBD2, which stays unverified in the absence of DNA. CDR1 DFQATT and CDR2 SNEGSKA come from the germline V gene (reference sequence). The CDR3 contains 12 residues. CDR3: CSAPTRAETQYF.

The chain combines TRBV18 with TRBJ2-3; TCRdb designates TRBD2, a call that cannot be tested without DNA. This CDR3 comprises 16 residues. Germline values: CDR1 KGHSH, CDR2 LQKENI. CDR3 amino acids: CASSPPASGGTDTQYF. The variable domain in full, completed from reference TRBV18 and TRBJ2-3, reads NAGVMQNPRHLVRRRGQEARLRCSPMKGHSHVYWYRQLPEEGLKFMVYLQKENIIDESGMPKERFSAEFPKEGPSILRIQQVVRGDSAAYFCASSPPASGGTDTQYFGPGTRLTVL.

The V and J genes are TRBV4-2 and TRBJ2-5; TCRdb designates TRBD1, a call that cannot be tested without DNA. The CDR3 is made up of 16 amino acids. Per the germline V gene, CDR1 is LGHNA and CDR2 is YNFKEQ. CDR3 in amino acids: CASSQDDGDRQETQYF.

The chain's CDR3 is CASGGILNQPQHF. The chain has TRBV6-5 and TRBJ1-5. This CDR3 has 13 amino acids. The germline CDR1 and CDR2 sequences are MNHEY and SVGAGI.

The chain uses TRBV28 and TRBJ2-3; the D gene TCRdb calls, TRBD1, cannot be checked with no DNA. Germline values: CDR1 MDHEN, CDR2 SYDVKM. The CDR3 is made up of 16 amino acids. The chain's CDR3 is CASSPSPSPPTDTQYF.

The chain carries TRBV6-5 and TRBJ2-4; without DNA, the TCRdb call of TRBD1 cannot be checked. CDR3 size: 13 residues. Per the germline V gene, CDR1 is MNHEY and CDR2 is SVGAGI. CDR3 sequence: CASSYGDGDIQYF.

The chain carries TRBV5-1 and TRBJ2-7; TCRdb reports TRBD1, a call that lacks DNA to check it against. CDR1 and CDR2 from the germline V gene are SGHRS and YFSETQ. The CDR3 totals 15 residues. The chain's CDR3 is CASSFWDRAKHEQYF. Full variable domain (remainder filled in from reference TRBV5-1 and TRBJ2-7): KAGVTQTPRYLIKTRGQQVTLSCSPISGHRSVSWYQQTPGQGLQFLFEYFSETQRNKGNFPGRFSGRQFSNSRSEMNVSTLELGDSALYLCASSFWDRAKHEQYFGPGTRLTVT.

The chain employs TRBV29-1 and TRBJ1-1; checking the TCRdb D call of TRBD1 is not possible without DNA. Germline-derived CDR1 and CDR2 are SQVTM and ANQGSEA. This CDR3 contains 14 residues. The CDR3 loop reads CSAPGGDRNTEAFF.

The chain combines TRBV29-1 with TRBJ2-7; TCRdb outputs TRBD1, but without DNA this stays unchecked. From germline, CDR1 is SQVTM and CDR2 ANQGSEA. This CDR3 comprises 12 residues. The CDR3 loop is CSARQGAYEQYF.

The chain carries TRBV28 and TRBJ1-2. The CDR3 runs to 12 residues. From germline, CDR1 is MDHEN and CDR2 SYDVKM. CDR3 sequence: CASSLGDYGYTF.

The CDR3 here is CASSSLNSGRSSYNEQFF. The J gene is TRBJ2-1, the V gene TRBV7-6; the TRBD2 assignment by TCRdb is unverifiable without DNA. Germline V gene data show CDR1 as SGHVS and CDR2 as FNYEAQ. The CDR3 spans 18 residues.

This sequence joins TRBV28 and TRBJ2-7. The germline CDR1 and CDR2 sequences are MDHEN and SYDVKM. CDR3 length: 11 residues. This CDR3 is CASSLGGEQYF. The full variable domain, in which reference TRBV28 and TRBJ2-7 provide the parts outside the CDR3, is DVKVTQSSRYLVKRTGEKVFLECVQDMDHENMFWYRQDPGLGLRLIYFSYDVKMKEKGDIPEGYSVSREKKERFSLILESASTNQTSMYLCASSLGGEQYFGPGTRLTVT.

V and J are TRBV6-5 and TRBJ2-3; the TRBD2 assignment by TCRdb is unverifiable without DNA. The CDR3 runs to 17 residues. Germline V CDR1 and CDR2: MNHEY, SVGAGI. The CDR3 is CASSYSGLAGPADTQYF.

The rearrangement uses TRBV14 and TRBJ2-7. The germline CDR1 and CDR2 sequences are SGHDN and FVKESK. The CDR3 sequence is 13 residues long. The CDR3 sequence is CASSQDFLYEQYF.

The chain joins TRBV29-1 to TRBJ2-7; TCRdb calls TRBD2, which cannot be checked without DNA. The CDR3 covers 15 residues. CDR1 and CDR2 (germline): SQVTM, ANQGSEA. CDR3 sequence reads: CSAALVDRSSYEQYF.